Below, 4 T cell receptor beta chains from the same sample are listed, as sequenced in a study of cytomegalovirus exposure and HLA in healthy donors. Assay: immunoSEQ multiplex PCR; the TCRdb copy retains only in-frame clones and omits some. The sample lists about 43,000 clones; roughly nine tenths were seen once. The sequenced sample was PBMCs. The receptors were sampled from a young man in good health and CMV-seronegative.

The rearrangement joins TRBV15 to TRBJ2-1, with 10 nucleotides matching TRBD2. V lost 3 bases, J lost 4 bases, and 6 bases stayed unmatched. The germline gives CDR1 LNHNV, CDR2 YYDKDF (reference sequence). This CDR3 is 16 amino acids long. CDR3 loop: CATSRGISGGYNEQFF. The CDR3 nucleotides are TGTGCCACCAGCAGGGGAATTAGCGGGGGGTACAATGAGCAGTTCTTC.

The V call is TRBV11-2, the J call TRBJ2-7, with a weak D call TRBD1 (5 bases). Germline V gene lookup returns CDR1 SGHAT and CDR2 FQNNGV. The CDR3 loop spans 13 amino acids. Trimming removed 3 bases at V and 2 bases at J, with 8 bases between. The CDR3 DNA reads as TGTGCCAGCAGCTTGGGGCAAACCTACGAGCAGTACTTC. This codes for CASSLGQTYEQYF. The full variable domain, completed using reference TRBV11-2 and TRBJ2-7, is EAGVAQSPRYKIIEKRQSVAFWCNPISGHATLYWYQQILGQGPKLLIQFQNNGVVDDSQLPKDRFSAERLKGVDSTLKIQPAKLEDSAVYLCASSLGQTYEQYFGPGTRLTVT.

This clone was counted a single time. V is TRBV16 and J is TRBJ2-3; maybe TRBD1 (6 bases). V lost 4 bases to trimming and J lost 2 bases, with 16 bases between them. Germline CDR1 KGHSY, CDR2 FQNENV. The CDR3 length is 16 residues. The CDR3 is CASSPDWGPYTDTQYF. In DNA form, the CDR3 reads TGTGCCAGCAGCCCGGACTGGGGGCCCTACACAGATACGCAGTATTTT.

The rearrangement joins TRBV18 to TRBJ1-5; the D gene is possibly TRBD1 (6 bases). Per germline, CDR1 KGHSH and CDR2 LQKENI. CDR3 length: 13 residues. V was cut by 4 bases and J by 6 bases, with 10 bases left in between. The CDR3 reads CASSLGTSQPQHF. Here the CDR3 DNA reads TGTGCCAGCTCACTAGGGACATCTCAGCCCCAGCATTTT.